The 15 T cell receptor beta chains in this list originate from one sample, sequenced in a study of blood T cell repertoires in COVID-19. Only in-frame clones appear in the TCRdb table, and some are missing; sequencing was by immunoSEQ multiplex PCR. The table records some 150,000 clones, 80% to 85% of them present only once. The sample was peripheral blood. The receptors shown here come from a woman aged 70-85 years with COVID-19, enrolled during active disease.

V usage is TRBV6-4 and J usage is TRBJ1-2; 8 bases fit TRBD1. Trimming at V came to 5 bases and at J to 5 bases, leaving 4 bases not matched to a gene. CDR1 MRHNA and CDR2 SNTAGT come from the germline V gene. The CDR3 runs 13 residues. The CDR3 is CASSPDRDYGYTF. The CDR3 coding sequence is TGTGCCAGCAGTCCGGACAGGGATTATGGCTACACCTTC.

The chain uses TRBV7-3 and TRBJ1-6; TRBD1 might be the D (5 bases). The CDR3 is 13 amino acids. V gave up 5 bases and J gave up 7 bases, with 9 bases separating them. The germline gives CDR1 SGHTA, CDR2 FQGTGA. CDR3 bases: TGTGCCAGCAGCCCCGGGGGGAATTCACCCCTCCACTTT. Amino acids: CASSPGGNSPLHF.

This chain joins TRBV2 and TRBJ2-7, with D possibly matching TRBD1 (6 bases). In germline, CDR1 is SNHLY, CDR2 FYNNEI. V was shortened by 6 bases and J by 1 base, with 13 bases between the two germline ends. CDR3 length equals 14 residues. Written as DNA, the CDR3 is TGTGCCAGCAGCCCAGGGGTGGGGTCCTACGAGCAGTACTTC. This gives the protein CASSPGVGSYEQYF. Looking up the rest from reference TRBV2 and TRBJ2-7 gives the full variable domain: EPEVTQTPSHQVTQMGQEVILRCVPISNHLYFYWYRQILGQKVEFLVSFYNNEISEKSEIFDDQFSVERPDGSNFTLKIRSTKLEDSAMYFCASSPGVGSYEQYFGPGTRLTVT.

The J gene is TRBJ2-5, the V gene TRBV11-2, with 7 bases matching TRBD2. Per the germline V gene, CDR1 is SGHAT and CDR2 is FQNNGV. V lost 1 base to trimming and J lost 6 bases; unmatched junction nucleotides: 8. This CDR3 has 15 residues. The CDR3 sequence is CASSLGRGDRQTQYF. The CDR3, as DNA: TGTGCCAGCAGCTTAGGTCGGGGGGATCGGCAGACCCAGTACTTC.

This rearrangement joins TRBV11-1 to TRBJ2-5; 7 bases align to TRBD2. With 2 bases clipped from V and 5 bases from J, the junction kept 11 bases outside the gene matches. Germline CDR1 is SGHAT and CDR2 is FQDESV (reference sequence). CDR3 length: 16 amino acids. As DNA, the CDR3 is TGTGCCAGCAGCTTATTGGGAGGGGAGCCTGGGGAGACCCAGTACTTC. Residues: CASSLLGGEPGETQYF.

The chain links TRBV12-1 to TRBJ1-1. TRBV12-1 corresponds to a pseudogene. This CDR3 contains 14 residues. CDR3 protein: CASSFRVRPTEAFF. The CDR3 DNA sequence: TGTGCCAGCAGCTTTCGTGTCCGTCCCACTGAAGCTTTCTTT.

The chain employs TRBV5-1 and TRBJ2-2; 7 bases fit TRBD1. Trimming at V came to 1 base and at J to 5 bases, leaving 5 bases not matched to a gene. Germline-derived CDR1 and CDR2 are SGHRS and YFSETQ. The CDR3 is made up of 15 amino acids. The CDR3 is CASSLTQGDTGELFF. The CDR3 nucleotides read TGCGCCAGCAGCTTGACGCAGGGGGATACCGGGGAGCTGTTTTTT.

V is TRBV9 and J is TRBJ2-1, with a tentative D call TRBD2 (6 bases). Trimming took 3 bases from V and 10 from J, leaving 17 bases between them. The CDR3 totals 14 residues. Germline CDR1 is SGDLS and CDR2 is YYNGEE. The CDR3 DNA reads as TGTGCCAGCAGCGGGGACTCGGCGTCTTTAGAGCAGTTCTTC. It is translated as CASSGDSASLEQFF.

The chain links TRBV7-9 to TRBJ2-3; 8 bases are shared with TRBD1. The germline V gene has CDR1 SEHNR and CDR2 FQNEAQ (reference sequence). V gave up 5 bases and J gave up 5 bases; unmatched junction bases: 9. The CDR3 totals 15 residues. The DNA for the CDR3 is TGTGCCAGCAGCCCTCGGACAGGGAGAGAAGATACGCAGTATTTT. Translation: CASSPRTGREDTQYF. Supplemented by reference TRBV7-9 and TRBJ2-3, the full variable domain reads DTGVSQNPRHKITKRGQNVTFRCDPISEHNRLYWYRQTLGQGPEFLTYFQNEAQLEKSRLLSDRFSAERPKGSFSTLEIQRTEQGDSAMYLCASSPRTGREDTQYFGPGTRLTVL.

This rearrangement joins TRBV5-8 to TRBJ2-3; D remains ambiguous. Trimming cost V 2 bases and J 5 bases, with 9 bases left between them. The CDR3 contains 13 residues. CDR1 is SGHTS and CDR2 is YDEGEE in the germline V gene. The CDR3 DNA reads TGTGCCAGCAGCTTTTCATCGGTAGATACGCAGTATTTT. Residues: CASSFSSVDTQYF.

The J gene is TRBJ2-7, the V gene TRBV1; the D call of TRBD1 is as the table states it, not checked on the DNA. TRBV1 is annotated as a pseudogene. The CDR3 extends over 11 amino acids. The CDR3 DNA reads TGCACCAGCAGCCAAGAGCGGACAGCGTACGTC. It translates to CTSSQERTAYV.

This chain connects TRBV3-1 (or the pseudogene TRBV3-2) to TRBJ2-6, with D possibly matching TRBD1 (5 bases). Trimming took 10 bases from V and 0 from J, leaving 10 bases between them. CDR3 length equals 14 residues. Germline-derived CDR1 and CDR2 are LGHDT and YNNKEL (reference sequence). The CDR3 sequence is CATRQFSGANVLTF. The CDR3 DNA sequence: TGTGCCACCCGACAGTTCTCTGGGGCCAACGTCCTGACTTTC.

In this sample, this clone turned up once. The chain joins TRBV24-1 to TRBJ2-3; 8 nucleotides match TRBD1. Per germline, CDR1 KGHDR and CDR2 SFDVKD. This CDR3 region has 16 residues. The ends lost 4 bases at V and 0 bases at J; junction bases unmatched: 5. DNA of the CDR3: TGTGCCACCAGTGACGCCAGGGGGCGGAGCACAGATACGCAGTATTTT. Protein: CATSDARGRSTDTQYF.

This chain joins TRBV9 and TRBJ1-2, with 11 nucleotides matching TRBD1. The CDR3 spans 16 residues. The J segment lost 8 bases and the V segment lost 0 bases, leaving 9 bases of the junction unmatched. CDR1 and CDR2 from the germline V gene are SGDLS and YYNGEE. This chain's CDR3 is CASSVDPGQGAGGYTF. Written as DNA, the CDR3 is TGTGCCAGCAGCGTAGATCCAGGACAGGGGGCTGGAGGCTACACCTTC. The full variable domain, rest sourced from reference TRBV9 and TRBJ1-2, is DSGVTQTPKHLITATGQRVTLRCSPRSGDLSVYWYQQSLDQGLQFLIQYYNGEERAKGNILERFSAQQFPDLHSELNLSSLELGDSALYFCASSVDPGQGAGGYTFGSGTRLTVV.

The chain is built from TRBV18 and TRBJ2-2; TRBD1 might be the D (5 bases). CDR3 length: 17 residues. Germline CDR1 KGHSH, CDR2 LQKENI. V lost 3 bases, J lost 7 bases, and 21 bases lay in between. CDR3 bases: TGTGCCAGCTCACCCCGAACGTTAGGGGCCACAGGCGGGGAGCTGTTTTTT. Its translation: CASSPRTLGATGGELFF.